The 22 T cell receptor beta chains in this list originate from one sample, sequenced in a study of blood T cell repertoires in COVID-19. Libraries were prepared by immunoSEQ multiplex PCR; TCRdb keeps only in-frame clonotypes and omits some of them. The sample shows about 74,000 clones, roughly 82% of them seen only once. The sequenced sample consisted of peripheral blood. All receptors derive from a human donor in a cohort sampled during active COVID-19.

The chain recombines TRBV29-1 with TRBJ2-7; 8 bases map to TRBD1. Germline V gives CDR1 SQVTM, CDR2 ANQGSEA. The CDR3 consists of 14 residues. Trimming cost V 6 bases and J 4 bases; bases outside gene matches: 11. CDR3 bases: TGCAGCGTAGGCCTCGGGACAGGTCAGTACGAGCAGTACTTC. This gives the protein CSVGLGTGQYEQYF.

This chain connects TRBV3-1 (or the pseudogene TRBV3-2) to TRBJ2-1, with D possibly TRBD1 on 6 matching bases. Germline lookup yields CDR1 LGHDT and CDR2 YNNKEL (reference sequence). CDR3 length: 13 amino acids. V was shortened by 7 bases and J by 0 bases, with 7 bases between the two germline ends. In nucleotides, the CDR3 is TGTGCCAGCAAAGGGGGCTCCTACAATGAGCAGTTCTTC. Amino acids: CASKGGSYNEQFF.

The chain recombines TRBV6-4 with TRBJ1-2; TRBD1 matches at 7 bases. The CDR3 sequence is 13 residues long. The germline gives CDR1 MRHNA, CDR2 SNTAGT. The ends lost 6 bases at V and 3 bases at J; junction bases unmatched: 4. CDR3 amino acids: CASSGDRDYGYTF. DNA for the CDR3: TGTGCCAGCAGCGGAGACAGGGACTATGGCTACACCTTC.

The chain carries TRBV5-5 and TRBJ1-3; D is undetermined. This CDR3 region has 14 residues. Trimming left V 4 bases short and J 3 bases short, with 11 bases between. Germline CDR1 reads SGHKS; CDR2 reads YYEKEE (reference sequence). CDR3 amino acids: CASSLQSGGNTIYF. The CDR3 nucleotides are TGTGCCAGCAGCCTCCAGTCTGGTGGAAACACCATATATTTT.

V usage is TRBV5-6 and J usage is TRBJ2-1; 11 positions match TRBD2. The CDR3 runs to 16 residues. Germline trimming cut 0 bases from V and 9 bases from J; bases unmatched to any gene: 8. CDR1 SGHDT and CDR2 YYEEEE come from the germline V gene. CDR3 DNA: TGTGCCAGCAGCTTGGGTAGTAGCGGGGGGGTTGGTGAGCAGTTCTTC. It is translated as CASSLGSSGGVGEQFF. Filled out from reference TRBV5-6 and TRBJ2-1, the complete variable domain reads DAGVTQSPTHLIKTRGQQVTLRCSPKSGHDTVSWYQQALGQGPQFIFQYYEEEERQRGNFPDRFSGHQFPNYSSELNVNALLLGDSALYLCASSLGSSGGVGEQFFGPGTRLTVL.

The genes are TRBV9 and TRBJ2-7, with 9 bases identical to TRBD1. In germline, CDR1 is SGDLS, CDR2 YYNGEE. This CDR3 has 15 residues. Losses at the gene ends were 4 bases for V and 4 bases for J; bases not matched to a gene: 9. The CDR3 nucleotides are TGTGCCAGCAGCCGGGTTGGGGACAGGGCGTACGAGCAGTACTTC. Its translation: CASSRVGDRAYEQYF.

This clone was detected only once. The chain couples TRBV11-2 to TRBJ2-1; D is perhaps TRBD1 (6 bases). The V gene lost 4 bases and the J gene lost 3 bases, with 10 bases spanning the gap. CDR1 and CDR2 (germline): SGHAT, FQNNGV. The CDR3 is made up of 14 amino acids. The chain's CDR3 is CASSSTRGYNEQFF. CDR3 DNA: TGTGCCAGCAGCTCAACCAGGGGCTACAATGAGCAGTTCTTC.

V usage is TRBV4-3 and J usage is TRBJ2-2; tentatively, D is TRBD2 (6 bases). There are 15 residues in the CDR3. V gave up 0 bases and J gave up 4 bases, with 9 bases separating them. Germline V gene lookup returns CDR1 LGHNA and CDR2 YSLEER. CDR3: CASSQDRRGTGELFF. The CDR3 DNA sequence: TGCGCCAGCAGCCAAGACAGGAGGGGCACCGGGGAGCTGTTTTTT.

This clone was found a few times. The rearrangement links TRBV23-1 to TRBJ1-5, with D possibly being TRBD1 (5 bases). TRBV23-1 counts as an open reading frame of uncertain function. CDR3 length: 16 amino acids. Trimming stripped 7 bases from V and 3 bases from J, with 19 bases between. The CDR3 here is CASIIGCRAINQPQHF. CDR3 bases: TGCGCCAGCATTATCGGTTGCAGGGCCATCAATCAGCCCCAGCATTTT.

The chain joins TRBV28 to TRBJ1-2, with 7 bases aligning to TRBD1. Per the germline V gene, CDR1 is MDHEN and CDR2 is SYDVKM. The CDR3 extends over 13 amino acids. The trim removed 6 bases at V and 9 bases at J, leaving 10 bases unmatched. The CDR3 loop reads CASRDRTFRRYTF. In DNA form, the CDR3 reads TGTGCCAGCAGGGACAGGACATTTCGCCGCTACACCTTC.

The chain links TRBV29-1 to TRBJ1-4; D not certain. V lost 0 bases, J lost 14 bases, and 10 bases lay in between. The length of the CDR3 is 11 residues. Germline V gene sequence: CDR1 SQVTM, CDR2 ANQGSEA. DNA of the CDR3: TGCAGCGTTGAAGATCGACTTTTTCTGTTTTTT. Protein product: CSVEDRLFLFF.

This chain uses TRBV7-3 with TRBJ1-6; D ambiguous. Germline V gene lookup returns CDR1 SGHTA and CDR2 FQGTGA. Trimming removed 3 bases from V and 7 bases from J, with 7 bases in between. The CDR3 is made up of 13 amino acids. The CDR3 DNA follows: TGTGCCAGCAGCTTCGCAGAAAATTCACCCCTCCACTTT. Its protein product is CASSFAENSPLHF.

The V and J genes are TRBV6-2 or TRBV6-3 and TRBJ2-7; 7 nucleotides agree with TRBD1. V trimming: 6 bases; J trimming: 2 bases; junction bases outside the gene matches: 13. Germline lookup yields CDR1 MNHEY and CDR2 SVGEGT. The length of the CDR3 is 16 residues. CDR3 sequence: CASSRIAGTETYEQYF. CDR3 sequence (DNA): TGTGCCAGCAGCCGAATTGCCGGGACAGAGACCTACGAGCAGTACTTC.

V usage is TRBV27 and J usage is TRBJ2-7; no firm D call. CDR1 and CDR2 from the germline V gene are MNHEY and SMNVEV (reference sequence). Trimming shortened V by 4 bases and J by 2 bases, and 12 bases separated the two germline ends. The CDR3 has 14 amino acids. The CDR3 coding sequence is TGTGCCAGCAGTTCCAGGATTTTGCCCTACGAGCAGTACTTC. As protein: CASSSRILPYEQYF.

The gene calls are TRBV19 and TRBJ2-6, with D tentatively TRBD2 (5 bases). V was clipped by 7 bases and J by 4 bases, with 8 bases between them. Germline loops: CDR1 LNHDA, CDR2 SQIVND (reference sequence). The CDR3 is 13 amino acids. CDR3 protein: CASTPGGANVLTF. The DNA for the CDR3 is TGTGCCAGTACCCCGGGGGGGGCCAACGTCCTGACTTTC.

V gene TRBV19 combines with J gene TRBJ1-5; D unclear. The length of the CDR3 is 13 residues. CDR1 is LNHDA and CDR2 is SQIVND in the germline V gene (reference sequence). V lost 3 bases and J 5 bases, leaving 8 bases between the germline ends. As DNA, the CDR3 is TGTGCCAGTAGTATCTCGAGATATCAGCCCCAGCATTTT. Residues: CASSISRYQPQHF.

The V gene is TRBV4-2, the J gene TRBJ2-5; TRBD1 aligns across 9 bases. After removal of 4 bases from V and 6 bases from J, the junction contained 9 bases not matched to a gene. The CDR3 sequence is 15 residues long. Germline CDR1 LGHNA, CDR2 YNFKEQ. The CDR3 sequence: CASSPGTGNPKTQYF. The CDR3 DNA follows: TGTGCCAGCAGCCCCGGGACAGGGAATCCAAAGACCCAGTACTTC.

The V call is TRBV11-1, the J call TRBJ1-1; D is unclear. The length of the CDR3 is 15 residues. Looked up from germline, CDR1 is SGHAT and CDR2 is FQDESV (reference sequence). Trimming removed 5 bases at V and 0 bases at J, with 13 bases between. The CDR3 protein is CASSRSPGLNTEAFF. The CDR3 nucleotides are TGTGCCAGCAGCCGGTCCCCAGGTCTGAACACTGAAGCTTTCTTT.

The rearrangement links TRBV3-1 (or the pseudogene TRBV3-2) to TRBJ2-5; no clear D gene. The CDR3 consists of 11 residues. V gave up 4 bases and J gave up 5 bases, with 5 bases separating them. CDR1 and CDR2 from the germline V gene are LGHDT and YNNKEL (reference sequence). The CDR3 region is CASSLRETQYF. The CDR3 DNA follows: TGTGCCAGCAGCCTCAGGGAGACCCAGTACTTC.

The V call is TRBV10-1, the J call TRBJ2-6; D ambiguous. The germline V gene encodes CDR1 WNHNN and CDR2 SYGVQD (reference sequence). The CDR3 runs 18 residues. Trimming stripped 5 bases from V and 0 bases from J, with 17 bases between. CDR3 protein: CASSLFRLEPSGANVLTF. CDR3 bases: TGCGCCAGCAGTCTGTTCCGACTGGAACCCTCTGGGGCCAACGTCCTGACTTTC.

This chain uses TRBV6-6 with TRBJ2-7; 10 bases agree with TRBD1. The CDR3 has 13 amino acids. Germline assignment: CDR1 MNHNY and CDR2 SVGAGI (reference sequence). V dropped 6 bases and J dropped 4; count of bases not matched to a gene: 3. CDR3 nucleotides: TGTGCCAGCAGAGGGACAGGGGCTTACGAGCAGTACTTC. Translated: CASRGTGAYEQYF.

The V call is TRBV7-9, the J call TRBJ2-5, with 9 bases fitting TRBD2. V shed 1 base and J 5 bases; nucleotides not matched to a gene: 5. Germline loops: CDR1 SEHNR, CDR2 FQNEAQ (reference sequence). This CDR3 contains 15 residues. CDR3 sequence reads: CASSLDLAGTETQYF. The CDR3 DNA reads as TGTGCCAGCAGCTTAGACCTAGCGGGAACGGAGACCCAGTACTTC.